The 32 T cell receptor beta chains reported below all come from one sample, sequenced in a study of identical twins. TCRdb used MiXCR to reprocess the 5' RACE reads, holding one entry per CDR3 protein. The table records approximately 890,000 distinct CDR3 sequences, 9% to 15% of them present only once. This sample was shared with a second study, whose subject was yellow fever vaccine responses in identical twins.

The sample comprised PBMCs. The receptor source for this set is a woman aged 18 to 35 in good health.

Many counts were recorded for this clonotype. The chain links TRBV29-1 to TRBJ2-5; 11 bases fit TRBD2. The CDR3 length is 14 residues. Per the germline V gene, CDR1 is SQVTM and CDR2 is ANQGSEA. The junction had 2 bases not matched to a gene; V was cut back by 3 bases and J by 2 bases. CDR3 in amino acids: CSVELAGGQETQYF. In DNA form, the CDR3 reads TGCAGCGTTGAGCTAGCGGGGGGACAAGAGACCCAGTACTTC.

This clonotype was seen a handful of times. The rearrangement uses TRBV7-9 and TRBJ2-3, with 7 bases aligning to TRBD1. Germline V CDR1 and CDR2: SEHNR, FQNEAQ (reference sequence). V was pared by 2 bases and J by 2 bases, with 4 bases of the junction left unmatched. The CDR3 is 15 residues long. CDR3 sequence (DNA): TGTGCCAGCAGCTTATCACAGGGGATCACAGATACGCAGTATTTT. Translation: CASSLSQGITDTQYF. Full variable domain (outside the CDR3, taken from reference TRBV7-9 and TRBJ2-3): DTGVSQNPRHKITKRGQNVTFRCDPISEHNRLYWYRQTLGQGPEFLTYFQNEAQLEKSRLLSDRFSAERPKGSFSTLEIQRTEQGDSAMYLCASSLSQGITDTQYFGPGTRLTVL.

This clonotype has a handful of counts. V usage is TRBV12-3 or TRBV12-4 and J usage is TRBJ2-1; D is unresolved. Trimming pared 7 bases from V and 4 bases from J, leaving 20 bases between. The CDR3 runs to 16 residues. CDR3 residues: CASNPRGFVTYNEQFF. CDR3 DNA sequence: TGTGCCAGCAATCCCCGAGGCTTCGTGACGTACAATGAGCAGTTCTTC.

This clonotype was seen at least ten times. The rearrangement joins TRBV2 to TRBJ2-4; D is uncertain. The CDR3 loop spans 15 amino acids. V dropped 0 bases and J dropped 3 bases, with 9 bases sitting between them. Germline CDR1 and CDR2: SNHLY and FYNNEI. For the CDR3, the DNA is TGTGCCAGCAGTGAAGCGCTGTTAGGCAAAAACATTCAGTACTTC. Residues: CASSEALLGKNIQYF.

This rearrangement joins TRBV29-1 to TRBJ2-2, with 7 positions matching TRBD1. The trim removed 2 bases at V and 4 bases at J, leaving 7 bases unmatched. Germline V gene lookup returns CDR1 SQVTM and CDR2 ANQGSEA. This CDR3 is 15 amino acids long. The CDR3 reads CSVERVGGVTGELFF. For the CDR3, the DNA is TGCAGCGTTGAACGAGTAGGGGGCGTCACCGGGGAGCTGTTTTTT.

This clonotype was detected a few times. As DNA, the CDR3 is TGTGCCAGCAGCCCACACGGGGCCGCTAGCAATCAGCCCCAGCATTTT. Amino acid sequence: CASSPHGAASNQPQHF. The gene calls are TRBV6-1 and TRBJ1-5, with D tentatively TRBD1 (5 bases). Germline CDR1 reads MNHNS; CDR2 reads SASEGT. With 6 bases removed from V and 0 bases from J, the gap between germline ends came to 15 bases. The CDR3 is 16 amino acids.

There are a few counts of this clonotype. The rearrangement links TRBV6-1 to TRBJ2-1; unclear D gene. From germline, CDR1 is MNHNS and CDR2 SASEGT. CDR3 length: 13 amino acids. V gave up 6 bases and J gave up 2 bases, with 8 bases separating them. The CDR3 DNA reads as TGTGCCAGCAGAGTAACAGCCTACAATGAGCAGTTCTTC. The encoded protein is CASRVTAYNEQFF.

In its sample, this clonotype was seen many times. This chain connects TRBV12-3 or TRBV12-4 to TRBJ1-2; D perhaps matches TRBD1 (5 bases). The CDR3 is 14 residues long. The V end lost 6 bases, the J end lost 3 bases, and 14 bases lay between the germline ends. CDR3 region: CASSSFGGDYGYTF. The CDR3 bases are TGTGCCAGCAGCTCCTTTGGGGGTGACTATGGCTACACCTTC.

In its sample, this clonotype was seen many times. Here the CDR3 reads CSVASTDEQFF. The CDR3 region has the DNA TGCAGCGTTGCGTCAACTGATGAGCAGTTCTTC. The V and J genes are TRBV29-1 and TRBJ2-1; D not resolved. Between the trimmed V and J ends, which lost 4 bases and 8 bases, there was a span of 9 bases. There are 11 residues in the CDR3. The germline V gene has CDR1 SQVTM and CDR2 ANQGSEA.

This clonotype has just a few counts. The chain joins TRBV6-5 to TRBJ1-2; D gene uncertain. Per the germline V gene, CDR1 is MNHEY and CDR2 is SVGAGI. V lost 4 bases and J 1 base, leaving 13 bases between the germline ends. The CDR3 spans 15 residues. This chain's CDR3 is CASSSRAQNNYGYTF. In nucleotides, the CDR3 is TGTGCCAGCAGTTCCCGGGCCCAAAATAACTATGGCTACACCTTC.

This clonotype was picked up a small number of times. The V gene is TRBV20-1, the J gene TRBJ2-7, with D possibly being TRBD2 (6 bases). V lost 0 bases and J 5 bases, leaving 17 bases between the germline ends. Germline CDR1 is DFQATT and CDR2 is SNEGSKA (reference sequence). This CDR3 has 15 residues. CDR3 in amino acids: CSARDGSGYSHEQYF. In DNA, the CDR3 is TGCAGTGCTAGAGATGGGAGCGGGTACTCGCACGAGCAGTACTTC.

This chain links TRBV11-2 with TRBJ2-7; TRBD1 aligns across 7 bases. The CDR3 runs 12 residues. V was pared by 3 bases and J by 6 bases, with 2 bases of the junction left unmatched. The germline gives CDR1 SGHAT, CDR2 FQNNGV. CDR3 amino acids: CASSFHRGEQYV. In DNA, the CDR3 is TGTGCCAGCAGCTTCCACAGGGGCGAGCAGTACGTC.

This rearrangement joins TRBV12-3 or TRBV12-4 to TRBJ2-7, with D unclear. The V end lost 3 bases, the J end lost 9 bases, and 9 bases lay between the germline ends. The CDR3 runs to 11 residues. Here the CDR3 reads CASSFAYLQYF. In DNA form, the CDR3 reads TGTGCCAGCAGTTTCGCTTACCTGCAGTACTTC.

Only a few counts were recorded for this clonotype. V usage is TRBV28 and J usage is TRBJ1-1; D possibly corresponds to TRBD1 (5 bases). V shed 1 base and J shed 4 bases, with 13 bases lying between them. This CDR3 spans 15 amino acids. Germline CDR1 is MDHEN and CDR2 is SYDVKM. CDR3 region: CASSLFKGLGTEAFF. CDR3 DNA: TGTGCCAGCAGTTTATTCAAGGGGTTGGGCACTGAAGCTTTCTTT.

Ten or more counts support this clonotype. Written as DNA, the CDR3 is TGTGCCAGCAGCCCCAGGGGAGCTATGAACTATGGCTACACCTTC. This translates into CASSPRGAMNYGYTF. The chain uses TRBV28 and TRBJ1-2; a possible D gene is TRBD1 (6 bases). From germline, CDR1 is MDHEN and CDR2 SYDVKM. This CDR3 region has 15 residues. Trimming pared 6 bases from V and 2 bases from J, leaving 16 bases between.

There are a few counts of this clonotype. This chain links TRBV28 with TRBJ1-5, with D unresolved. The germline gives CDR1 MDHEN, CDR2 SYDVKM. Trimming cost V 7 bases and J 0 bases, with 10 bases left between them. The CDR3 extends over 14 amino acids. In nucleotides, the CDR3 is TGTGCCAGCACTTTGGGGTATAGCAATCAGCCCCAGCATTTT. As protein: CASTLGYSNQPQHF.

The gene calls are TRBV6-5 and TRBJ2-7; 7 bases fit TRBD1. Trimming cost V 4 bases and J 6 bases; bases outside gene matches: 9. This CDR3 has 14 amino acids. In germline, CDR1 is MNHEY, CDR2 SVGAGI. CDR3 sequence reads: CASSFVDRFREQYV. As DNA, the CDR3 is TGTGCCAGCAGTTTCGTGGACAGGTTTCGCGAGCAGTACGTC.

The chain is built from TRBV12-5 and TRBJ2-4; D possibly corresponds to TRBD2 (5 bases). V was pared by 6 bases and J by 7 bases, with 16 bases between. The CDR3 has 14 amino acids. CDR1 is LGHNT and CDR2 is FRNRAP in the germline V gene. The CDR3 here is CASGPSARGNIQYF. DNA of the CDR3: TGTGCTAGTGGCCCTTCGGCACGAGGGAACATTCAGTACTTC.

The chain employs TRBV5-1 and TRBJ2-2; the match to TRBD2 covers 13 bases. Germline V lookup: CDR1 SGHRS, CDR2 YFSETQ. J was trimmed by 8 bases and V by 4 bases; bases with no gene match: 8. The CDR3 covers 16 residues. CDR3 residues: CASSLGTSGTPGELFF. The CDR3 DNA reads as TGCGCCAGCAGCCTGGGGACTAGCGGGACGCCAGGGGAGCTGTTTTTT.

Only a few counts were recorded for this clonotype. The chain uses TRBV14 and TRBJ2-2; TRBD1 is a possible D gene (6 bases). Trimming shortened V by 2 bases and J by 3 bases, and 22 bases separated the two germline ends. This CDR3 contains 19 residues. Germline values: CDR1 SGHDN, CDR2 FVKESK. CDR3 sequence: CASSQSRRGQDRDTGELFF. The DNA for the CDR3 is TGTGCCAGCAGCCAAAGTCGGCGCGGGCAGGACAGAGACACCGGGGAGCTGTTTTTT.

The chain employs TRBV12-3 or TRBV12-4 and TRBJ2-7; 7 bases match TRBD1. This CDR3 comprises 14 residues. The junction had 9 bases not matched to a gene; V was cut back by 6 bases and J by 4 bases. CDR3 sequence reads: CASSPQGWEYEQYF. As DNA, the CDR3 is TGTGCCAGCAGCCCACAGGGGTGGGAGTACGAGCAGTACTTC.

This clonotype occurred a few times. The J gene is TRBJ1-5, the V gene TRBV9, with D possibly matching TRBD1 (5 bases). The germline CDR1 and CDR2 sequences are SGDLS and YYNGEE. The CDR3 loop spans 18 amino acids. Trimming shortened V by 0 bases and J by 7 bases, and 23 bases separated the two germline ends. The CDR3 protein is CASSVGPRPVGGRQPQHF. The CDR3 nucleotides read TGTGCCAGCAGCGTAGGCCCCAGGCCTGTGGGGGGTCGGCAGCCCCAGCATTTT.

This chain links TRBV15 with TRBJ2-7; D is perhaps TRBD2 (5 bases). Between the trimmed V and J ends, which lost 8 bases and 2 bases, there was a span of 13 bases. The CDR3 is made up of 13 amino acids. CDR1 and CDR2 (germline): LNHNV, YYDKDF (reference sequence). CDR3 DNA sequence: TGTGCCACCGGGCGGGCGACGACCTACGAGCAGTACTTC. Translation gives CATGRATTYEQYF.

The sample holds a few counts of this clonotype. The J gene is TRBJ2-7, the V gene TRBV28; perhaps TRBD2 as D (6 bases). V lost 3 bases and J 4 bases, leaving 22 bases between the germline ends. Per germline, CDR1 MDHEN and CDR2 SYDVKM. This CDR3 contains 17 residues. The DNA of the CDR3 is TGTGCCAGCAGTTTCCCGGGACTCACGGAAAGATTTTACGAGCAGTACTTC. Translating gives CASSFPGLTERFYEQYF.

This chain uses TRBV20-1 with TRBJ1-1; 7 nucleotides align to TRBD1. The CDR3 covers 13 residues. V lost 6 bases and J lost 1; bases outside the gene matches: 5. Germline V CDR1 and CDR2: DFQATT, SNEGSKA (reference sequence). CDR3 amino acids: CSARDSENTEAFF. The CDR3 coding sequence is TGCAGTGCCCGGGACAGCGAGAACACTGAAGCTTTCTTT.

This chain links TRBV15 with TRBJ2-5; 11 bases are a match to TRBD2. The CDR3 contains 16 residues. V lost 4 bases, J lost 5 bases, and 9 bases stayed unmatched. Germline values: CDR1 LNHNV, CDR2 YYDKDF (reference sequence). Here the CDR3 reads CATSTRLAGSAETQYF. As DNA, the CDR3 is TGTGCCACCAGCACGCGACTAGCGGGATCAGCGGAGACCCAGTACTTC.

Only a few counts were recorded for this clonotype. The chain carries TRBV6-5 and TRBJ1-2, with D possibly matching TRBD1 (5 bases). CDR3 length: 17 residues. The V end was cut by 0 bases, the J end by 3 bases, with 17 bases between. Germline CDR1 MNHEY, CDR2 SVGAGI. CDR3 nucleotides: TGTGCCAGCAGTTACTCGACGGGGGTGACAGATTACTATGGCTACACCTTC. It yields the protein CASSYSTGVTDYYGYTF.

This clonotype was observed a single time. The chain recombines TRBV7-3 with TRBJ2-5; 14 bases are shared with TRBD2. Trimming cost V 5 bases and J 5 bases; bases outside gene matches: 4. This CDR3 is built from 15 residues. Germline-derived CDR1 and CDR2 are SGHTA and FQGTGA. The CDR3 sequence is CASSATSGRGETQYF. The CDR3 bases are TGTGCCAGCAGCGCGACTAGCGGGAGGGGGGAGACCCAGTACTTC.

The V and J genes are TRBV20-1 and TRBJ1-1, with 7 bases aligning to TRBD1. The V gene's germline CDR1 is DFQATT and CDR2 SNEGSKA (reference sequence). The ends lost 6 bases at V and 2 bases at J; junction bases unmatched: 6. CDR3 length: 13 amino acids. The CDR3 DNA sequence: TGCAGTGCCCTGACAGGGACTAACACTGAAGCTTTCTTT. Translated: CSALTGTNTEAFF.

This clonotype was recorded a few times. The J gene is TRBJ2-7, the V gene TRBV3-1; D ambiguous. The germline V gene has CDR1 LGHDT and CDR2 YNNKEL (reference sequence). V was cut by 4 bases and J by 2 bases, with 9 bases left in between. The CDR3 is 13 amino acids. CDR3 in amino acids: CASSRGSAYEQYV. The CDR3, as DNA: TGTGCCAGCAGCCGGGGAAGCGCCTACGAGCAGTACGTC.

The genes are TRBV11-2 and TRBJ2-2; D tentatively fits TRBD1 or TRBD2 (5 bases each). The length of the CDR3 is 14 residues. From germline, CDR1 is SGHAT and CDR2 FQNNGV. Trimming left V 4 bases short and J 6 bases short, with 12 bases between. The CDR3 region has the DNA TGTGCCAGCAGCTCAACTAGGGGATCCGGGGAGCTGTTTTTT. Translation gives CASSSTRGSGELFF.

This clonotype was observed many times. The chain employs TRBV7-8 and TRBJ2-3; TRBD2 aligns across 12 bases. The germline CDR1 and CDR2 sequences are SGHVS and FQNEAQ. The trim removed 3 bases at V and 6 bases at J, leaving 4 bases unmatched. This CDR3 spans 15 amino acids. CDR3 bases: TGTGCCAGCAGCTTCCTAGCGGGAGGGGTGGATACGCAGTATTTT. It translates to CASSFLAGGVDTQYF.